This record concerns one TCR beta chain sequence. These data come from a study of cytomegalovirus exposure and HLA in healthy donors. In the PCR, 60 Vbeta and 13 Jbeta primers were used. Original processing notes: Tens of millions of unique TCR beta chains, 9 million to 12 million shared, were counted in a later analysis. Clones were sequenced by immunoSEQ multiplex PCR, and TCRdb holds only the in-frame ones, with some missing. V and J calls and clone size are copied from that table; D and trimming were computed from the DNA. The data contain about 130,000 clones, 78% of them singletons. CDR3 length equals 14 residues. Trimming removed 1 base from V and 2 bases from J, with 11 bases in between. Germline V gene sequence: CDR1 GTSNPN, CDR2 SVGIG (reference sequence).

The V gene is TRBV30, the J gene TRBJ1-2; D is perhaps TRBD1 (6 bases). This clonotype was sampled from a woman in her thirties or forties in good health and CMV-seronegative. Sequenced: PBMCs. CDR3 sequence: CAWSEQGRNYGYTF. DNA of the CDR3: TGTGCCTGGAGTGAACAGGGCCGGAACTATGGCTACACCTTC.